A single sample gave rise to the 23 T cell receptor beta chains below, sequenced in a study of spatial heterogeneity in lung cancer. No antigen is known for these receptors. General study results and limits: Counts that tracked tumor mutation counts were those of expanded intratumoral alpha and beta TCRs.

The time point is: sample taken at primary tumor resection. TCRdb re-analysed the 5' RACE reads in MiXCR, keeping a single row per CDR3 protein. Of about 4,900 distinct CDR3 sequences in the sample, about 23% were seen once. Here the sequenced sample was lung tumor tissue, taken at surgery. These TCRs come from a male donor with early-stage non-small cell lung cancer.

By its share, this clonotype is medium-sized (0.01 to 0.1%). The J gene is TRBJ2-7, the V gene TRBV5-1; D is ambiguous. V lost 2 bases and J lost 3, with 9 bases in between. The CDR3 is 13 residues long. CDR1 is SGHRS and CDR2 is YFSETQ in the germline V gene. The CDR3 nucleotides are TGCGCCAGCAGCTTCGGACCCCGCTACGAGCAGTACTTC. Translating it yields CASSFGPRYEQYF. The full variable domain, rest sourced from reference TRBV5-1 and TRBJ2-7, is KAGVTQTPRYLIKTRGQQVTLSCSPISGHRSVSWYQQTPGQGLQFLFEYFSETQRNKGNFPGRFSGRQFSNSRSEMNVSTLELGDSALYLCASSFGPRYEQYFGPGTRLTVT.

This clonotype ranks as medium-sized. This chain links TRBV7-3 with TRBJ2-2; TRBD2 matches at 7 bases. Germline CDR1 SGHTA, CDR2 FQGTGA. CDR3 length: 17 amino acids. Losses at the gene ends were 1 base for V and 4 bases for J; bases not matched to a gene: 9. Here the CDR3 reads CASSLNGGKGTTGELFF. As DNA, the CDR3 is TGTGCCAGCAGCTTAAACGGGGGGAAGGGGACCACCGGGGAGCTGTTTTTT.

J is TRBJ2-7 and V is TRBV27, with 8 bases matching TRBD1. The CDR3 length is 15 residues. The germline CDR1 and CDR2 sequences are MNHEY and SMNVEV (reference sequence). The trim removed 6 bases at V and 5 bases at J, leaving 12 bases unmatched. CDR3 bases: TGTGCCAGCAGACCCCCAGGGGGCGCTTACAACGAGCAGTACTTC. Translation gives CASRPPGGAYNEQYF.

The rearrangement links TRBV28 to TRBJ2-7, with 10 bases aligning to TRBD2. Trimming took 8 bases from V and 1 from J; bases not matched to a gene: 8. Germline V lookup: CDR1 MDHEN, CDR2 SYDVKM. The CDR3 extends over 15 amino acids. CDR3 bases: TGTGCCAGCGGGCCGGGGACTAGCGCTTCCTACGAGCAGTACTTC. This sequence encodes CASGPGTSASYEQYF.

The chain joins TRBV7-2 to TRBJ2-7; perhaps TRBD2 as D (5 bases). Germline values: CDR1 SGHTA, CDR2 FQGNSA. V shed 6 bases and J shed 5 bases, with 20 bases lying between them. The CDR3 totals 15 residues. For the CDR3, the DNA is TGTGCCAGCAGTCAAGCGGCCACCTCCGGGCACGAGCAGTACTTC. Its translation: CASSQAATSGHEQYF.

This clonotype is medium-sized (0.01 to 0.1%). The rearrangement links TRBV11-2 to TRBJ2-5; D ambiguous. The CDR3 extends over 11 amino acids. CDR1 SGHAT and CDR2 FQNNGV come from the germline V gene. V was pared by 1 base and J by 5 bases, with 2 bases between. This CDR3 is CASSLGETQYF. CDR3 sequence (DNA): TGTGCCAGCAGCTTAGGGGAGACCCAGTACTTC.

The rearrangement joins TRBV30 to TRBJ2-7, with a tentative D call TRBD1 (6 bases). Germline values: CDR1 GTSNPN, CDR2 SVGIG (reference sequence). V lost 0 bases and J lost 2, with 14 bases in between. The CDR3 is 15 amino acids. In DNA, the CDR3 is TGTGCCTGGAGTGTAGGCCGGACAGTGACCTACGAGCAGTACTTC. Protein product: CAWSVGRTVTYEQYF.

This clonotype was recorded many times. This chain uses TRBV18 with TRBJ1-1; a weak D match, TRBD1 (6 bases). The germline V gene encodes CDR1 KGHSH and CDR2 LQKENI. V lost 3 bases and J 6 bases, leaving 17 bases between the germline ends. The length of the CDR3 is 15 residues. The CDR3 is CASSPATGGRSEAFF. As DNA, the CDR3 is TGTGCCAGCTCACCCGCGACAGGCGGGAGGTCTGAAGCTTTCTTT.

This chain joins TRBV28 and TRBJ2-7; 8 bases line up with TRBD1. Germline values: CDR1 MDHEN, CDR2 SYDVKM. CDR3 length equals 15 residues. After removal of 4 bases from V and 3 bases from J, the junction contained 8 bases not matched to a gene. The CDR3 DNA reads TGTGCCAGCAGTTCGGGCAGGGGGCCTGGCTACGAGCAGTACTTC. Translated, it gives CASSSGRGPGYEQYF.

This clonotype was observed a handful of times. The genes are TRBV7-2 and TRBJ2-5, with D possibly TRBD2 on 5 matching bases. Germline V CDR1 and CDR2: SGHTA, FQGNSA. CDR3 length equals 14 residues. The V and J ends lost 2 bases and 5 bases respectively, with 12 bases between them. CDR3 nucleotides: TGTGCCAGCAGCTTATATGGAGGCCCCGAGACCCAGTACTTC. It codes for CASSLYGGPETQYF.

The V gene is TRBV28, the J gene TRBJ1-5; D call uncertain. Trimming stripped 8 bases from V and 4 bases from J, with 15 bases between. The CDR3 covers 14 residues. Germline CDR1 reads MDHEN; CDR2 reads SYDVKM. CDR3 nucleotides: TGTGCCAGCGGTTCGATCCAGGCAAATCAGCCCCAGCATTTT. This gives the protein CASGSIQANQPQHF.

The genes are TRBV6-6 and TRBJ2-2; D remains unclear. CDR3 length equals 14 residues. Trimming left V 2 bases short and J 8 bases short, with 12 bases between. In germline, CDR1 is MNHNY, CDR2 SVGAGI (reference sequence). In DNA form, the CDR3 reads TGTGCCAGCAGTTACGACTCTATGGGAGGGGAGCTGTTTTTT. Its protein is CASSYDSMGGELFF.

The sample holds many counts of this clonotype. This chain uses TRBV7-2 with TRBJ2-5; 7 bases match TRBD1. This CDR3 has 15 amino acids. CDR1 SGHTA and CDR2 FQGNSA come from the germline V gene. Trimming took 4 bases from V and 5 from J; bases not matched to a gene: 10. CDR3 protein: CASSSYRGNEETQYF. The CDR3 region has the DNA TGTGCCAGCAGCTCCTACAGGGGTAATGAGGAGACCCAGTACTTC.

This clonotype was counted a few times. The CDR3 bases are TGCGCCAGCAGCCCCGGTAGGGGCGGGGGTTACAATGAGCAGTTCTTC. Translated: CASSPGRGGGYNEQFF. V is TRBV4-1 and J is TRBJ2-1, with 7 positions matching TRBD2. The CDR3 runs 16 residues. Germline lookup yields CDR1 MGHRA and CDR2 YSYEKL. The V and J ends lost 4 bases and 4 bases, in that order; junction bases with no gene match: 10.

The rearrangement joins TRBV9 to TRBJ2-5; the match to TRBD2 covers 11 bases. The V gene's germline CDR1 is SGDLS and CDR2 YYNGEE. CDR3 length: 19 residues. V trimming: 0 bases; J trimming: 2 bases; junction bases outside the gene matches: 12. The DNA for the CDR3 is TGTGCCAGCAGCGTAGTGGGACTAGCGGTCGGAGGGAAGCAAGAGACCCAGTACTTC. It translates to CASSVVGLAVGGKQETQYF.

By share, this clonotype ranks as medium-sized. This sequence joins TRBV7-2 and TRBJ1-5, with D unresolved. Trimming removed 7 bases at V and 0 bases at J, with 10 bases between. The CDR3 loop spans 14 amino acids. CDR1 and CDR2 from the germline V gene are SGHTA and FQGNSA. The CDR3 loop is CASTSINSNQPQHF. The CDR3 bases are TGTGCCAGCACCTCCATCAATAGCAATCAGCCCCAGCATTTT. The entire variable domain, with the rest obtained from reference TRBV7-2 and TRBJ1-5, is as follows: GAGVSQSPSNKVTEKGKDVELRCDPISGHTALYWYRQSLGQGLEFLIYFQGNSAPDKSGLPSDRFSAERTGGSVSTLTIQRTQQEDSAVYLCASTSINSNQPQHFGDGTRLSIL.

The chain's CDR3 is CASSLTDTQYF. The CDR3 nucleotides read TGTGCCAGCAGTTTAACAGATACGCAGTATTTT. The chain couples TRBV12-3 or TRBV12-4 to TRBJ2-3; D gene unclear. The CDR3 spans 11 residues. V gave up 2 bases and J gave up 3 bases, with 0 bases separating them.

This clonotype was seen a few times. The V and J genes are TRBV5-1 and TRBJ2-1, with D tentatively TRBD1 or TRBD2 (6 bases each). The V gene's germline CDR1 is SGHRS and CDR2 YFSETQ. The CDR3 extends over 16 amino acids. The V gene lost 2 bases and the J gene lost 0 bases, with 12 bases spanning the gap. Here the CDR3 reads CASSFQGGSSYNEQFF. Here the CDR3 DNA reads TGCGCCAGCAGCTTCCAAGGGGGGAGCTCCTACAATGAGCAGTTCTTC.

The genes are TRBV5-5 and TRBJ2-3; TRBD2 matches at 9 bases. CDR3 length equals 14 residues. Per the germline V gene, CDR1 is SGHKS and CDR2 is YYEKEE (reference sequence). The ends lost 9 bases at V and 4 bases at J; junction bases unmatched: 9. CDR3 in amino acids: CATETSGPPDTQYF. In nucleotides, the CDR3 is TGTGCCACCGAGACTAGCGGTCCCCCAGATACGCAGTATTTT.

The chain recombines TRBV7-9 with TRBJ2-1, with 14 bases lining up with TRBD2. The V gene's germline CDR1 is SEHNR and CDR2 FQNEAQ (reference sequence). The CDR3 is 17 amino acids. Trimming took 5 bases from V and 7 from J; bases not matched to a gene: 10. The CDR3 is CASSPKRLAGGGNEQFF. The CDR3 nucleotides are TGTGCCAGCAGCCCGAAGAGACTAGCGGGAGGGGGAAATGAGCAGTTCTTC.

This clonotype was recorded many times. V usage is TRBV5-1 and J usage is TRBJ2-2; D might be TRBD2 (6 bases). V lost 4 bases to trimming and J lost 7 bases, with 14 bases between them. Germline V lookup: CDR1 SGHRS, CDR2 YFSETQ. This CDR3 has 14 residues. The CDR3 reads CASSAGGPGGELFF. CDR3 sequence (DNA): TGCGCCAGCAGCGCAGGAGGGCCGGGCGGGGAGCTGTTTTTT. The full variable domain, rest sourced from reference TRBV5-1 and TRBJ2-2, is KAGVTQTPRYLIKTRGQQVTLSCSPISGHRSVSWYQQTPGQGLQFLFEYFSETQRNKGNFPGRFSGRQFSNSRSEMNVSTLELGDSALYLCASSAGGPGGELFFGEGSRLTVL.

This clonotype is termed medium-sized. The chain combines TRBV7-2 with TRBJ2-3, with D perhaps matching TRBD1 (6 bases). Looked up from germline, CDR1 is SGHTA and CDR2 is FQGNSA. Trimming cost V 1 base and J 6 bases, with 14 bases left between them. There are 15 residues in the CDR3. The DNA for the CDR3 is TGTGCCAGCAGCTTAGTCGCCAATAGGGGGGATACGCAGTATTTT. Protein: CASSLVANRGDTQYF.

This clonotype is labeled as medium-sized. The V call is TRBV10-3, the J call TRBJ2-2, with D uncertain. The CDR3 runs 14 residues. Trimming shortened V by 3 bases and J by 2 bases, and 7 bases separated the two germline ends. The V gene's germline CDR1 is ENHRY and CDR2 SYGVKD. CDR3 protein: CAISEATNTGELFF. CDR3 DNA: TGTGCCATCAGTGAAGCGACCAACACCGGGGAGCTGTTTTTT.